One and the same sample provided the 3 T cell receptor beta chains below, sequenced in a study of cytotoxic CD8 clonotypes in ibrutinib-treated CLL. Generated by immunoSEQ multiplex PCR, the TCRdb table keeps only in-frame clones and is missing some. The table records under 200,000 clones, around 80% of them present only once. The sample in question was PBMCs, obtained after 24 months of ibrutinib treatment. These receptors came from a human donor with chronic lymphocytic leukemia.

This clone was seen just once. This rearrangement joins TRBV4-3 to TRBJ1-2, with no clear D. This CDR3 comprises 17 residues. V shed 0 bases and J shed 5 bases, with 19 bases lying between them. Germline-derived CDR1 and CDR2 are LGHNA and YSLEER. CDR3 DNA sequence: TGCGCCAGCAGCCAAGATCATTCGGGGAACCCCAGGTATGGCTACACCTTC. Its protein is CASSQDHSGNPRYGYTF.

The V gene is TRBV11-2, the J gene TRBJ1-4, with D tentatively TRBD1 (5 bases). V was shortened by 5 bases and J by 6 bases, with 22 bases between the two germline ends. CDR1 is SGHAT, CDR2 FQNNGV, per germline. There are 17 residues in the CDR3. Here the CDR3 DNA reads TGTGCCAGCAGCGAAGGGGCGCCGGGGCCCCGATATGAAAAACTGTTTTTT. Amino acid sequence: CASSEGAPGPRYEKLFF.

The chain employs TRBV29-1 and TRBJ1-2; perhaps TRBD1 as D (6 bases). The germline V gene encodes CDR1 SQVTM and CDR2 ANQGSEA. The CDR3 contains 14 residues. Trimming left V 6 bases short and J 3 bases short, with 17 bases between. The chain's CDR3 is CSVDFAGDDYGYTF. CDR3 bases: TGCAGCGTCGACTTCGCAGGGGATGACTATGGCTACACCTTC.